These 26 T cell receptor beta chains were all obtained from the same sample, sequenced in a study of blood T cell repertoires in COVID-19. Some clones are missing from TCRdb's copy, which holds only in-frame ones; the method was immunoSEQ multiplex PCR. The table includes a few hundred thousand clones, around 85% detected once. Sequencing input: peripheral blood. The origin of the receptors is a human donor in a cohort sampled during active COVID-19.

CDR3 amino acids: CASNVGGAGTDTQYF. CDR3 bases: TGTGCCAGCAATGTAGGGGGGGCGGGCACAGATACGCAGTATTTT. The chain uses TRBV6-5 and TRBJ2-3; D perhaps matches TRBD2 (7 bases). From germline, CDR1 is MNHEY and CDR2 SVGAGI. The germline V and J ends were trimmed by 7 bases and 1 base, with 15 bases remaining between them. CDR3 size: 15 residues.

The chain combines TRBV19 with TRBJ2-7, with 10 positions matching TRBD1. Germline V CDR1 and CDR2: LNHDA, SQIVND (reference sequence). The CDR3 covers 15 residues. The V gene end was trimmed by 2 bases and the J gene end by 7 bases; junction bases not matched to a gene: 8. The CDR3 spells CASSIPGQGHREQYF. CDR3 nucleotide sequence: TGTGCCAGTAGTATACCGGGACAGGGGCATAGGGAGCAGTACTTC.

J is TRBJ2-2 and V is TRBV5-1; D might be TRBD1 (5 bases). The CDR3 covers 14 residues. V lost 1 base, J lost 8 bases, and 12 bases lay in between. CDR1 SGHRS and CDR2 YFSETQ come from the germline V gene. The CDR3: CASSLSRARGELFF. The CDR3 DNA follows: TGCGCCAGCAGCTTGTCCAGGGCGCGGGGGGAGCTGTTTTTT.

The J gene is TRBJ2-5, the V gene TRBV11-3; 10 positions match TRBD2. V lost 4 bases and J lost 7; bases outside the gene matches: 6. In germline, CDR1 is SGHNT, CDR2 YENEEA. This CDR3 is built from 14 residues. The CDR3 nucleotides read TGTGCCAGCAGCTCTGGGACTAGCGCCGCGACCCAGTACTTC. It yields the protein CASSSGTSAATQYF. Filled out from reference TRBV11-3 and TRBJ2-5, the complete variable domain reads EAGVVQSPRYKIIEKKQPVAFWCNPISGHNTLYWYLQNLGQGPELLIRYENEEAVDDSQLPKDRFSAERLKGVDSTLKIQPAELGDSAVYLCASSSGTSAATQYFGPGTRLLVL.

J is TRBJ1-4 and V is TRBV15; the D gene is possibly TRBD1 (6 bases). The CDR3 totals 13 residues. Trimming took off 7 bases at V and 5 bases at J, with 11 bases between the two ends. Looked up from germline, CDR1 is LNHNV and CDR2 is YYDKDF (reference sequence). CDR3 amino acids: CATTGVVNEKLFF. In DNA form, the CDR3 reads TGTGCCACCACAGGGGTGGTCAATGAAAAACTGTTTTTT.

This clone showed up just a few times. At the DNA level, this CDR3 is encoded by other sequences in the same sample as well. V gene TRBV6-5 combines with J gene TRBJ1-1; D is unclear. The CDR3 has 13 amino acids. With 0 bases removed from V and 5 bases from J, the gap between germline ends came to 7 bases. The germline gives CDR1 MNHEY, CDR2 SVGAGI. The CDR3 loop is CASSYSRKTEAFF. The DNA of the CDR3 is TGTGCCAGCAGTTACTCGAGGAAAACTGAAGCTTTCTTT.

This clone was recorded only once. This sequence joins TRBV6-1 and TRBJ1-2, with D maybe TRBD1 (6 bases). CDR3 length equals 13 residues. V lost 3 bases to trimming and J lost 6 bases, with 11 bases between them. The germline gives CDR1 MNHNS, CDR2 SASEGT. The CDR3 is CASSDRGVDGYTF. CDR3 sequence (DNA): TGTGCCAGCAGTGACAGGGGAGTCGATGGCTACACCTTC.

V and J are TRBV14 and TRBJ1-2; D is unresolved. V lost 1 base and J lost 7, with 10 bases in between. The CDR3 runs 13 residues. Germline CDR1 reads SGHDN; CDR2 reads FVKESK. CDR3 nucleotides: TGTGCCAGCAGCCAAGGGAGTTTTACTGGCTACACCTTC. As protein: CASSQGSFTGYTF. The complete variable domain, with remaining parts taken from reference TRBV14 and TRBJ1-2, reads EAGVTQFPSHSVIEKGQTVTLRCDPISGHDNLYWYRRVMGKEIKFLLHFVKESKQDESGMPNNRFLAERTGGTYSTLKVQPAELEDSGVYFCASSQGSFTGYTFGSGTRLTVV.

This CDR3 reads CASSQMAGSRGNEQFF. The DNA of the CDR3 is TGTGCCAGCAGCCAGATGGCTGGATCTCGGGGCAATGAGCAGTTCTTC. The gene calls are TRBV14 and TRBJ2-1; possible D gene TRBD2, 5 bases. From germline, CDR1 is SGHDN and CDR2 FVKESK. Trimming shortened V by 3 bases and J by 6 bases, and 18 bases separated the two germline ends. This CDR3 is 16 amino acids long.

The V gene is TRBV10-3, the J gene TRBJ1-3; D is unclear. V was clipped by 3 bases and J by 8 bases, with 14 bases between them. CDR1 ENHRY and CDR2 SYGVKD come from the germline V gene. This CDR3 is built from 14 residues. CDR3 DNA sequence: TGTGCCATCAGTGACCGGGAGGGTCACGACACCATATATTTT. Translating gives CAISDREGHDTIYF.

CDR3 protein: CASSMLGGTEAFF. Written as DNA, the CDR3 is TGTGCCAGCAGCATGCTGGGGGGCACTGAAGCTTTCTTT. V and J are TRBV5-8 and TRBJ1-1, with TRBD1 as a possible D gene (5 bases). Between the trimmed V and J ends, which lost 4 bases and 4 bases, there was a span of 11 bases. Per germline, CDR1 SGHTS and CDR2 YDEGEE. The CDR3 loop spans 13 amino acids.

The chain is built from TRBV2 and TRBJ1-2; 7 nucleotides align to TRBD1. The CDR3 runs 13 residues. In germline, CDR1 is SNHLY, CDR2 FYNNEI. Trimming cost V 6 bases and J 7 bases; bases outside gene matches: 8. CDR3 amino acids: CASRSGGRPGYTF. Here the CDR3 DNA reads TGTGCCAGCAGGTCAGGGGGTCGTCCTGGCTACACCTTC.

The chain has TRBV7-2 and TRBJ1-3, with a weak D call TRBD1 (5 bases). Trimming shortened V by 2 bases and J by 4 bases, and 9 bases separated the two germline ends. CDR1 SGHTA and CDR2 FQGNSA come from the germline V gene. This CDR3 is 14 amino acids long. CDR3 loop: CASSLTRVGNTIYF. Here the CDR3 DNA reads TGTGCCAGCAGCTTAACCAGGGTGGGAAACACCATATATTTT.

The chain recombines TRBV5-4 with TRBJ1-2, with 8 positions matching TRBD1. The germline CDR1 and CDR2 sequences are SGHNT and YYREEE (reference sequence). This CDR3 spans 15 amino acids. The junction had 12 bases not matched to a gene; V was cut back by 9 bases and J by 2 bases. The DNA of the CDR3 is TGTGCCACCAGGGTTGACAGGGGCGCAAACTATGGCTACACCTTC. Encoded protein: CATRVDRGANYGYTF.

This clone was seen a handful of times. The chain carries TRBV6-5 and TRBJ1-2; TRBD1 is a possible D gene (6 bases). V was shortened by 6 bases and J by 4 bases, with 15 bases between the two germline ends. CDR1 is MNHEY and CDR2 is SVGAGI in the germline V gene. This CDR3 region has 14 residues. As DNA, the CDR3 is TGTGCCAGCAGCGGAAACAGGGATTCCTATGGCTACACCTTC. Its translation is CASSGNRDSYGYTF.

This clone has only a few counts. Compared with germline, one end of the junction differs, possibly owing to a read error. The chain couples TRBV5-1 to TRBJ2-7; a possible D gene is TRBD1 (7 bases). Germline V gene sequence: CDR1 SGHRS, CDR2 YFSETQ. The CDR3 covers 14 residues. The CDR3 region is CASRLETGTYEQYF. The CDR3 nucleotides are TGCGCCAGCAGGTTGGAGACAGGGACTTACGAGCAGTACTTC. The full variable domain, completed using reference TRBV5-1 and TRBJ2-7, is KAGVTQTPRYLIKTRGQQVTLSCSPISGHRSVSWYQQTPGQGLQFLFEYFSETQRNKGNFPGRFSGRQFSNSRSEMNVSTLELGDSALYLCASRLETGTYEQYFGPGTRLTVT.

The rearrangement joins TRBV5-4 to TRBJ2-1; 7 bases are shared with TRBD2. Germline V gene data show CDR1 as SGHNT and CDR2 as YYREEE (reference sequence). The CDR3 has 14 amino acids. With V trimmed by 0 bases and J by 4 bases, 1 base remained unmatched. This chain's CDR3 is CASSLERDYNEQFF. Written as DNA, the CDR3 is TGTGCCAGCAGCTTGGAGCGGGATTACAATGAGCAGTTCTTC. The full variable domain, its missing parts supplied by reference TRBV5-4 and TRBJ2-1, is ETGVTQSPTHLIKTRGQQVTLRCSSQSGHNTVSWYQQALGQGPQFIFQYYREEENGRGNFPPRFSGLQFPNYSSELNVNALELDDSALYLCASSLERDYNEQFFGPGTRLTVL.

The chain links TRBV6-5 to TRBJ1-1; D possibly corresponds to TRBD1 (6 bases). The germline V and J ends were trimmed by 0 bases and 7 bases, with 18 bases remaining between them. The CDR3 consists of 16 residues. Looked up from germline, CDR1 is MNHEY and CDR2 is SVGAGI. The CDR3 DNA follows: TGTGCCAGCAGTTACTCGGGGGGGGGCAGGGGAGTTGAAGCTTTCTTT. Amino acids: CASSYSGGGRGVEAFF.

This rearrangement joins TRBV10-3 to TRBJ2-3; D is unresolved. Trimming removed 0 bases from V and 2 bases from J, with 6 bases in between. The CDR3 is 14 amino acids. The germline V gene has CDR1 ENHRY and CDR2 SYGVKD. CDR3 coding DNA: TGTGCCATCAGTGAGTCTGCGGACACAGATACGCAGTATTTT. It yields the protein CAISESADTDTQYF.

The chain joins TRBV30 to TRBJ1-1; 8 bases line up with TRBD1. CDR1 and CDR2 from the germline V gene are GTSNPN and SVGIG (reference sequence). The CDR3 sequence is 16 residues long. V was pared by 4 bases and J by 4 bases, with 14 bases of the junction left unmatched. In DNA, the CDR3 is TGTGCCTGGAATAAACAGGGGGTAGCTGTGGGCACTGAAGCTTTCTTT. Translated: CAWNKQGVAVGTEAFF.

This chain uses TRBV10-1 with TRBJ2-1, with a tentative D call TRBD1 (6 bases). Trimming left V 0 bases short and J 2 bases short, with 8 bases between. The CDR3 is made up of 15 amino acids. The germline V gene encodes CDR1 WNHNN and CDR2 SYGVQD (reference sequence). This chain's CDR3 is CASSESRGTYNEQFF. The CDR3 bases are TGCGCCAGCAGTGAGTCCAGGGGAACCTACAATGAGCAGTTCTTC.

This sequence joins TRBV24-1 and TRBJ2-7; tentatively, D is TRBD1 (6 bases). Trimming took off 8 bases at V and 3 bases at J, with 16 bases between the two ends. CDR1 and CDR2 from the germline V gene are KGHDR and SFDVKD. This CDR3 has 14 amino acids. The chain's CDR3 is CATTRTEPFYEQYF. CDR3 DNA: TGTGCCACCACCCGGACAGAGCCCTTCTACGAGCAGTACTTC.

In DNA, the CDR3 is TGTGCTAGTGGAAAACTAGCGGGGGGTAACTACAATGAGCAGTTCTTC. The encoded protein is CASGKLAGGNYNEQFF. J is TRBJ2-1 and V is TRBV12-5; 12 positions match TRBD2. V shed 6 bases and J 3 bases; nucleotides not matched to a gene: 6. Germline CDR1 reads LGHNT; CDR2 reads FRNRAP. The CDR3 covers 16 residues. Filled out from reference TRBV12-5 and TRBJ2-1, the complete variable domain reads DARVTQTPRHKVTEMGQEVTMRCQPILGHNTVFWYRQTMMQGLELLAYFRNRAPLDDSGMPKDRFSAEMPDATLATLKIQPSEPRDSAVYFCASGKLAGGNYNEQFFGPGTRLTVL.

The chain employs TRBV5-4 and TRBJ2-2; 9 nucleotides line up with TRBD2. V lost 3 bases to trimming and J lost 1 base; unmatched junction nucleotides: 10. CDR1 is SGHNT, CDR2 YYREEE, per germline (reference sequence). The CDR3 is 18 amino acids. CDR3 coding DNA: TGTGCCAGCAGCTGGTTAGGGACTAGCAGTGGGAACACCGGGGAGCTGTTTTTT. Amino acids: CASSWLGTSSGNTGELFF.

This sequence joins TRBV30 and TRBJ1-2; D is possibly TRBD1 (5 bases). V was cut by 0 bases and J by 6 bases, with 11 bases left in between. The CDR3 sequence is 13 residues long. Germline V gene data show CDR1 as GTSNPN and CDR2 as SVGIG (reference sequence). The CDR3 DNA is TGTGCCTGGAGTGTACGCAGGGTCAATGGCTACACCTTC. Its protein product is CAWSVRRVNGYTF.

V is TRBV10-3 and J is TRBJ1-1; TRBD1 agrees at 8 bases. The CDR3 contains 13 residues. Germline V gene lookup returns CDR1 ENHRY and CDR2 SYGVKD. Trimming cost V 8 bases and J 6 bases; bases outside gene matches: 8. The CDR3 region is CAIGAGGMAEAFF. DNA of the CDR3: TGTGCCATCGGGGCAGGGGGCATGGCTGAAGCTTTCTTT.